This TCR beta chain was identified during a study of cytomegalovirus exposure and HLA in healthy donors. Use of 60 Vbeta and 13 Jbeta primers characterized the PCR. The method was immunoSEQ multiplex PCR; TCRdb's version includes in-frame clones alone and lacks a portion of them. The data show 100,000 to 150,000 clones, roughly a tenth seen once. This CDR3 has 14 residues. V lost 3 bases and J lost 10, with 19 bases in between. CDR1 and CDR2 from the germline V gene are SGHDT and YYEEEE. Notes on the study in general: Versus the roughly 690-donor mean, an Asian-associated ancestry cluster reportedly showed fewer N-insertions in a later analysis.

Comments on this clone: Its antigen is not known.

The genes are TRBV5-6 and TRBJ1-1; possible D gene TRBD1, 5 bases. Material for sequencing was PBMCs. The sequence was obtained from a young woman in good health and CMV-seropositive. DNA for the CDR3: TGTGCCAGCAGCTCTTCATTTCCCGACAGAGCAGCTTTCTTT. It translates to CASSSSFPDRAAFF.